This T cell receptor beta chain was observed in a study of T cells in Graves' hyperthyroidism and ophthalmopathy. This clonotype showed up just a few times. Researchers amplified the TCR beta CDR3 regions from RNA transcripts. The HTBI set primed first-round TCR CDR3 RT-PCR. TCRdb reprocessed the multiplex PCR reads with MiXCR, giving one entry per CDR3 protein. The table shows 450,000 to 650,000 distinct CDR3 sequences, with approximately 15% occurring only once. V lost 4 bases to trimming and J lost 1 base; unmatched junction nucleotides: 8. This CDR3 contains 17 residues. Germline CDR1 and CDR2: SGHNT and YENEEA.

This clonotype originated in a woman aged 18-30 years with Graves' ophthalmopathy. Specimen: blood. V gene TRBV11-3 combines with J gene TRBJ2-3, with TRBD2 matching 10 bases. This chain's CDR3 is CASSSGAGTSGTDTQYF. CDR3 nucleotides: TGTGCCAGCAGCTCCGGTGCCGGGACTAGCGGCACAGATACGCAGTATTTT.